This is a list of T cell receptor beta chains from one sample in a study of beta chain features in type 1 diabetes. The data were produced by immunoSEQ multiplex PCR, yet TCRdb's version contains in-frame clones alone and is incomplete. The sample has about 270,000 clones; roughly 13% are singletons. Material: naive CD4+ T cells from blood. The receptors derive from a man younger than 40 with type 1 diabetes. The CDR3 runs from the conserved cysteine through the conserved F or W. D genes are given only for firm matches.

d_gene,v_gene,j_gene,CDR3aa
.,TRBV9,TRBJ2-3,CASSVGSRTDTQYF
TRBD2,TRBV5-1,TRBJ2-3,CASSLGTSGTGAFTDTQYF
TRBD2,TRBV5-6,TRBJ2-2,CASSRIGLAGEELFF
.,TRBV6-4,TRBJ2-6,CASSERSGANVLTF
TRBD1,TRBV7-2,TRBJ2-5,CASSLRGTGVETQYF
TRBD2,TRBV30,TRBJ2-3,CAWALKSGGTQYF
TRBD1,TRBV27,TRBJ2-7,CASSLFDRGDPREQYF
.,TRBV28,TRBJ2-2,CATTRQGNTGELFF
TRBD2,TRBV23-1,TRBJ2-7,CASTWLAVTYEQYF
TRBD1,TRBV7-8,TRBJ1-2,CASSLAGTGPNYGYTF
TRBD2,TRBV5-4,.,CASSGTTSGVEQYF
.,TRBV7-2,TRBJ2-2,CASSLLDRHGELFF
.,TRBV19,TRBJ2-5,CASSIATRVGTQYF
.,TRBV7-8,TRBJ1-2,CASSLGRGYGYTF
.,TRBV11-2,TRBJ1-4,CASSSREGATNEKLFF
TRBD1,TRBV7-9,TRBJ1-2,CASSIRGQGYGYTF
.,TRBV27,TRBJ2-3,CASSFDSYTDTQYF
TRBD2,TRBV28,TRBJ2-3,CASSLIPAGGPGSTDTQYF
.,TRBV18,TRBJ2-1,CASSSRKEGPFDEQFF
.,TRBV11-2,TRBJ2-3,CASSLRADTQYF
.,TRBV11-1,TRBJ1-1,CASSSIGQLVNTEAFF
TRBD2,TRBV7-2,TRBJ2-3,CASSFEASGRLTTDTQYF
.,TRBV15,TRBJ2-5,CATVRAPLETQYF
TRBD2,TRBV7-9,TRBJ2-5,CASSLEGGRAGETQYF
TRBD2,TRBV5-4,TRBJ2-1,CASSFKREINEQFF